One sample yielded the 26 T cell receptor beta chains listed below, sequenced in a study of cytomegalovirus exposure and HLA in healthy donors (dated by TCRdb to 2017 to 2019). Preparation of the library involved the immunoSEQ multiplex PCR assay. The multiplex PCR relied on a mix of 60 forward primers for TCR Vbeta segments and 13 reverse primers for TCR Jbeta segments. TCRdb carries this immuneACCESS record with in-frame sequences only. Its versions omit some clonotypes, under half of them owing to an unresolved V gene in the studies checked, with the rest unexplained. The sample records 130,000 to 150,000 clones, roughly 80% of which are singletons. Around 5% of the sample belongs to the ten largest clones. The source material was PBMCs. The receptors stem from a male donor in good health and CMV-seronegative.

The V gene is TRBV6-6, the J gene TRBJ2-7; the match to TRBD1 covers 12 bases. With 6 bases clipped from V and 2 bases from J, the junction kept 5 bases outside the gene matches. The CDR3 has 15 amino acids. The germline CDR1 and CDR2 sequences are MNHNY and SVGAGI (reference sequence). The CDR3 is CASRQGQGAPYEQYF. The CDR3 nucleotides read TGTGCCAGCAGGCAGGGACAGGGGGCCCCCTACGAGCAGTACTTC.

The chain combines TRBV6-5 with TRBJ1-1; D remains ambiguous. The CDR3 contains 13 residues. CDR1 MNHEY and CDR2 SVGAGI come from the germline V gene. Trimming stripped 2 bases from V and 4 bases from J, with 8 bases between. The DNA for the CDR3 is TGTGCCAGCAGTTACAACCAGATCACTGAAGCTTTCTTT. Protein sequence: CASSYNQITEAFF.

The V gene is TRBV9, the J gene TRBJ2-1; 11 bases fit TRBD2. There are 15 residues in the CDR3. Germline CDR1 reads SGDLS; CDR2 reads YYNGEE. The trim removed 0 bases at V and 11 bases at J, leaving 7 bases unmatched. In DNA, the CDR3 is TGTGCCAGCAGCGTAGCTTTAGCTAGCGGGGGGCAGCAGTTCTTC. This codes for CASSVALASGGQQFF.

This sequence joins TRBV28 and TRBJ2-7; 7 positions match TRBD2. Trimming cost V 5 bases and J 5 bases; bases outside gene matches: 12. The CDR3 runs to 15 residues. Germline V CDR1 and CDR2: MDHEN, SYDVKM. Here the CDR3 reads CASSISTRGRNEQYF. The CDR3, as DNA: TGTGCCAGCAGTATCTCGACGCGGGGGAGGAACGAGCAGTACTTC.

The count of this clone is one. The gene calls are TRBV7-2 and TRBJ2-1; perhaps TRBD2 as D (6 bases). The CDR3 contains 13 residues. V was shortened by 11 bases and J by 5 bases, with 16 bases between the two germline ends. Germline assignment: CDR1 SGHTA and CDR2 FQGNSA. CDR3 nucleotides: TGTGCCGCAGGAGGGGATAATAACAATGAGCAGTTCTTC. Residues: CAAGGDNNNEQFF. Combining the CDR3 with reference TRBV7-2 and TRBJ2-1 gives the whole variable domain GAGVSQSPSNKVTEKGKDVELRCDPISGHTALYWYRQSLGQGLEFLIYFQGNSAPDKSGLPSDRFSAERTGGSVSTLTIQRTQQEDSAVYLCAAGGDNNNEQFFGPGTRLTVL.

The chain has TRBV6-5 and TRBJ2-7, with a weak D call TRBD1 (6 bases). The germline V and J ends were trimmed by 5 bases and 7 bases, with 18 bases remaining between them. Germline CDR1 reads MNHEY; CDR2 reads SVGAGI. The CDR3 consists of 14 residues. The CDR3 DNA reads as TGTGCCAGCAGTGATTATCTCCAGGGGCGAGAGCAGTACTTC. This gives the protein CASSDYLQGREQYF.

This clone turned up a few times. The CDR3 spells CASSPGLGQPQHF. The CDR3 DNA sequence: TGTGCCAGCAGCCCGGGGTTGGGTCAGCCCCAGCATTTT. This sequence joins TRBV7-3 and TRBJ1-5; D gene ambiguous. This CDR3 region has 13 residues. Germline CDR1 SGHTA, CDR2 FQGTGA. V was cut by 5 bases and J by 6 bases, with 11 bases left in between.

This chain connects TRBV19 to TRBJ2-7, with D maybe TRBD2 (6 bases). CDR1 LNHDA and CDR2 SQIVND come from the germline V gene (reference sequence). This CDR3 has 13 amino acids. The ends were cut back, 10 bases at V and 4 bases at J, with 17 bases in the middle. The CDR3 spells CATGTLVGYEQYF. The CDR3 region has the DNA TGTGCCACCGGGACTTTGGTGGGTTACGAGCAGTACTTC.

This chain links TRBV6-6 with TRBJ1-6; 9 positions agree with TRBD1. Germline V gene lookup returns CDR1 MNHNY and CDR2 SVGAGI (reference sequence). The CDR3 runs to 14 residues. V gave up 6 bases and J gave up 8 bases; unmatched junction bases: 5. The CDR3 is CASRPQGAHSPLHF. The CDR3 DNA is TGTGCCAGCAGACCACAGGGGGCGCATTCACCCCTCCACTTT.

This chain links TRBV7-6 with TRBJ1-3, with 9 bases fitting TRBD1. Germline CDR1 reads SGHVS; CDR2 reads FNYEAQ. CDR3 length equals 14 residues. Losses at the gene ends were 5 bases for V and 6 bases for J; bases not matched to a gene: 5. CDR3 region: CASSQRTGANTIYF. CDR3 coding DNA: TGTGCCAGCAGCCAGCGGACAGGGGCAAACACCATATATTTT.

The CDR3 nucleotides are TGTGCCAGCAGCCTCTTAGTCCTAGGGGGGGACGAGCAGTACTTC. Its protein product is CASSLLVLGGDEQYF. The J gene is TRBJ2-7, the V gene TRBV5-5; tentative D call: TRBD2 (7 bases). Trimming pared 4 bases from V and 5 bases from J, leaving 19 bases between. CDR3 length equals 15 residues. Germline loops: CDR1 SGHKS, CDR2 YYEKEE (reference sequence).

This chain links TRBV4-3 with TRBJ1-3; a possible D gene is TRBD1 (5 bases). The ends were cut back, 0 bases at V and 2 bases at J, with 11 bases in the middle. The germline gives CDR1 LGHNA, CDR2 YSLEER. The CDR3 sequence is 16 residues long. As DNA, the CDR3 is TGCGCCAGCAGCCAAGAGGCAGGGCGGACTGGAAACACCATATATTTT. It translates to CASSQEAGRTGNTIYF.

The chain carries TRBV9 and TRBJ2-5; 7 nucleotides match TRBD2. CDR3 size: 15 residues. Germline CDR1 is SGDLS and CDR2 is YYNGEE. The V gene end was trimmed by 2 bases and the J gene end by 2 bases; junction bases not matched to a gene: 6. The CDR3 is CASSVSLGGQETQYF. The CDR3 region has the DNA TGTGCCAGCAGCGTCTCCCTGGGGGGGCAAGAGACCCAGTACTTC.

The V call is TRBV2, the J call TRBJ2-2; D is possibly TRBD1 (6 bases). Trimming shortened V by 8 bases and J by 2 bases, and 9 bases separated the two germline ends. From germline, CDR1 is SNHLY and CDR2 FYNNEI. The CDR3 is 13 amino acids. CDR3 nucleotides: TGTGCCAGCGGCAGGGGAAACACCGGGGAGCTGTTTTTT. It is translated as CASGRGNTGELFF.

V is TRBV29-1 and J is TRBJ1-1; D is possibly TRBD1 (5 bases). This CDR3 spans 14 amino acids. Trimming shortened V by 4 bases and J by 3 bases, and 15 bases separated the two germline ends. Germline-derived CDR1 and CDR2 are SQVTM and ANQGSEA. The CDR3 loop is CSVVGLGGDTEAFF. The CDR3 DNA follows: TGCAGCGTTGTGGGGTTGGGGGGAGACACTGAAGCTTTCTTT.

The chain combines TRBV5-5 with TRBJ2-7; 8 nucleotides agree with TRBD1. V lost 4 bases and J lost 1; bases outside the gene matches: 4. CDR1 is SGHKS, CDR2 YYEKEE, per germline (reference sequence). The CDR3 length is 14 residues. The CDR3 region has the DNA TGTGCCAGCAGCCAACAGGGGGAATCCTACGAGCAGTACTTC. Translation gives CASSQQGESYEQYF.

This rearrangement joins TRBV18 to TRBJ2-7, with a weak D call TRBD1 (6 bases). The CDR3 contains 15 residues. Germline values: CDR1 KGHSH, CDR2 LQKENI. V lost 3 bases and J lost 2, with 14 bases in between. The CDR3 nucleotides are TGTGCCAGCTCACCTCCTGGGGGCTTAACCTACGAGCAGTACTTC. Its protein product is CASSPPGGLTYEQYF.

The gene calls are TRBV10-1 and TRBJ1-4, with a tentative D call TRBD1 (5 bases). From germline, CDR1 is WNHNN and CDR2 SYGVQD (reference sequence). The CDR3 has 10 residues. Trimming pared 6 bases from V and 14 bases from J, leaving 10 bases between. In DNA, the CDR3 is TGCGCCAGCAGGAAGGGGAGGCTGTTTTTT. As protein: CASRKGRLFF.

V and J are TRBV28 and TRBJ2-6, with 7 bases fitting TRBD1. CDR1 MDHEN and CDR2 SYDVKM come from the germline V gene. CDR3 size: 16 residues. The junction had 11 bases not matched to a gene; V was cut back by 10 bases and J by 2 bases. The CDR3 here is CATSRDRSAGANVLTF. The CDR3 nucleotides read TGTGCCACTTCCCGGGACAGATCGGCTGGGGCCAACGTCCTGACTTTC.

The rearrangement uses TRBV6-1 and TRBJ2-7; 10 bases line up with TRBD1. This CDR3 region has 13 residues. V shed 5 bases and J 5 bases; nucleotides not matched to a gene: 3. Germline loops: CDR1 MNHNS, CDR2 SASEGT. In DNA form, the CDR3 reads TGTGCCAGCAGTCGACAGGGGGCCGACGAGCAGTACTTC. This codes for CASSRQGADEQYF.

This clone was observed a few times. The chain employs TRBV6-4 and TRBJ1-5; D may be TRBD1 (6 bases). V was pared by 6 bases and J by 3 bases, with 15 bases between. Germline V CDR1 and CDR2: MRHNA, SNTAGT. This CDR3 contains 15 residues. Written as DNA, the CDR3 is TGTGCCAGCAGCCCGTTTGGGGGCACCAATCAGCCCCAGCATTTT. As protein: CASSPFGGTNQPQHF.

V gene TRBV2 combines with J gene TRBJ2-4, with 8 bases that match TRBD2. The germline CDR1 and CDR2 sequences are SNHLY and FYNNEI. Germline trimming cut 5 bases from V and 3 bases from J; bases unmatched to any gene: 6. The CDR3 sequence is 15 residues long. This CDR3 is CASSPKSGGKNIQYF. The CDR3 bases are TGTGCCAGCAGTCCTAAGAGCGGGGGCAAAAACATTCAGTACTTC.

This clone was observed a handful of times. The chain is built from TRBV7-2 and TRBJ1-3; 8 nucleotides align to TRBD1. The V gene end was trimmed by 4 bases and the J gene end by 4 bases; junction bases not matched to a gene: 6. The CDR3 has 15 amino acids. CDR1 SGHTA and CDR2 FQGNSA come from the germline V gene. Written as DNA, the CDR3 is TGTGCCAGCAGCTCGCGGACAGGGTTCGGAAACACCATATATTTT. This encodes CASSSRTGFGNTIYF.

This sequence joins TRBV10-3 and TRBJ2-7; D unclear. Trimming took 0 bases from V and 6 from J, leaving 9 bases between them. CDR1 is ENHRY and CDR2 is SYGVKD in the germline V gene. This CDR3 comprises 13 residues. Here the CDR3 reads CAISESAEFEQYF. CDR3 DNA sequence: TGTGCCATCAGTGAGTCGGCGGAATTCGAGCAGTACTTC.

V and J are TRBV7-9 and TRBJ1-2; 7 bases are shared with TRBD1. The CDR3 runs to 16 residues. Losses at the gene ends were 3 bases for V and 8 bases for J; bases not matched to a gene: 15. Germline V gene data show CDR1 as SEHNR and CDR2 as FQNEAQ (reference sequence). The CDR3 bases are TGTGCCAGCAGCTTGTACCCCCCGGCAGGGGGGAAGGGCTACACCTTC. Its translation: CASSLYPPAGGKGYTF.

This CDR3 reads CASSPLREGEAFF. For the CDR3, the DNA is TGTGCCAGCTCACCGTTGAGGGAAGGTGAAGCTTTCTTT. The rearrangement links TRBV18 to TRBJ1-1; D not certain. The V end lost 3 bases, the J end lost 7 bases, and 12 bases lay between the germline ends. The CDR3 is 13 amino acids. From germline, CDR1 is KGHSH and CDR2 LQKENI. The full variable domain, in which reference TRBV18 and TRBJ1-1 provide the parts outside the CDR3, is NAGVMQNPRHLVRRRGQEARLRCSPMKGHSHVYWYRQLPEEGLKFMVYLQKENIIDESGMPKERFSAEFPKEGPSILRIQQVVRGDSAAYFCASSPLREGEAFFGQGTRLTVV.